This record concerns one T cell receptor (beta chain) sequence. Its antigen is currently not known. No much larger clone is present one base from it, and per-base qualities are unavailable. These data belong to a study of T cell changes during pregnancy in multiple sclerosis (dated by TCRdb to between 2018 and 2021). Concerning the study at large: In women with multiple sclerosis, the researchers looked at how the T cell repertoire shifted as pregnancy progressed.

Trimming removed 4 bases from V and 6 bases from J; the gene matches leave 6 bases unexplained. The germline V gene encodes CDR1 LNHDA and CDR2 SQIVND (reference sequence). The CDR3 runs 14 amino acids, cysteine and phenylalanine included. Of all the DNA, just the CDR3 is kept, 42 bases in frame from base 1. The library was obtained by the immunoSEQ multiplex PCR assay. In TCRdb, the immuneACCESS table is reduced to in-frame sequences with V and J assigned. These tables do not hold every clone; where another copy was compared, an unresolved V gene accounts for under half, and the others remain unexplained. Counted in this sample were just under 65,000 clones; 80% to 95% of them appeared once. Clones ranked in the top ten supply 2% to 2.5% of the sample.

The chain uses TRBV19 and TRBJ2-1, and 7 junctional nucleotides match TRBD1. This specimen was peripheral blood, taken in the second trimester of pregnancy. This receptor was identified in a female donor in good health, enrolled as a control in a pregnancy study. The CDR3 in this case is CASSNRGWGNEQFF. Read as DNA, the sequence is TGTGCCAGTAGTAACAGGGGCTGGGGCAATGAGCAGTTCTTC. The CDR3 plus the reference TRBV19 and TRBJ2-1 genes for the other parts give the full variable domain: DGGITQSPKYLFRKEGQNVTLSCEQNLNHDAMYWYRQDPGQGLRLIYYSQIVNDFQKGDIAEGYSVSREKKESFPLTVTSAQKNPTAFYLCASSNRGWGNEQFFGPGTRLTVL.